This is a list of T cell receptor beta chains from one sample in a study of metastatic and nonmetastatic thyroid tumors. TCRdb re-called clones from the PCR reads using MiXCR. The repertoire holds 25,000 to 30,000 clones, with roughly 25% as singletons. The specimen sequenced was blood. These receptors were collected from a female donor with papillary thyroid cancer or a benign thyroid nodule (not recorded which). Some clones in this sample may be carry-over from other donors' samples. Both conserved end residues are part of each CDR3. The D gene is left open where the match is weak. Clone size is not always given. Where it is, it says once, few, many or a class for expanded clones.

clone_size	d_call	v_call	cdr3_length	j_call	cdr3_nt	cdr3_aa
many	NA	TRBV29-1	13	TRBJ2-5	TGCAGCGCTCAGGGGGGGACTGGGGAGACCCAGTACTTC	CSAQGGTGETQYF
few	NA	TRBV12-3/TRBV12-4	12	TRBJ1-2	TGTGCCAGCAGTCCAGACAGCGGAGGCTACACCTTC	CASSPDSGGYTF
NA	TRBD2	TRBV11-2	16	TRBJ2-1	TGTGCCAGCAGCCCCGCGGGGCGGGAGTGTAGAAATGAGCAGTTCTTC	CASSPAGRECRNEQFF
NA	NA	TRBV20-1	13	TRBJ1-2	TGCAGTGCTAGGGACAGAGCTAACTATGGCTACACCTTC	CSARDRANYGYTF
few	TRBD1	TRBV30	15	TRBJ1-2	TGTGCCTGGAGTAGCGGGACAGGGAATAACTATGGCTACACCTTC	CAWSSGTGNNYGYTF
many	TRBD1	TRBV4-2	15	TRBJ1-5	TGTGCCAGCAGCCCTCGGGACAGCCTTAATCAGCCCCAGCATTTT	CASSPRDSLNQPQHF
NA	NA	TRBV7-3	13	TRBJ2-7	TGTGCCAGCATCTTATCTTCGGCAGTGAGGCAGTACTTC	CASILSSAVRQYF
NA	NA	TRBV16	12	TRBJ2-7	TGTGCCAGCAGCCAAAGGGGGTACGAGCAGTACTTC	CASSQRGYEQYF
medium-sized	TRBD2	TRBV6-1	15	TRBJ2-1	TGTGCCAGCAGCCTACTAGCGGGGGGACTCAATGAGCAGTTCTTC	CASSLLAGGLNEQFF
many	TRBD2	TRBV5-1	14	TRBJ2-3	TGCGCCAGCAGCTTCGACGGGGGGGCAGATACGCAGTATTTT	CASSFDGGADTQYF
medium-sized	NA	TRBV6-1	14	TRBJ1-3	TGTGCCAGCAGTATCGGGACATCTGGAAACACCATATATTTT	CASSIGTSGNTIYF
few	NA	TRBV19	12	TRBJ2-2	TGTGCCAGTAGATCAGGCCCCGGGGAGCTGTTTTTT	CASRSGPGELFF
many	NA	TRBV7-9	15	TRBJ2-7	TGTGCCAGCAGTTTTTCCGGGACTCCAGTGGGGGAGCAGTACTTC	CASSFSGTPVGEQYF
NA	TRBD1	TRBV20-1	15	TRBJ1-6	TGCAGTGCTAGAGATCTTGGGGACAGCAATTCACCCCTCCACTTT	CSARDLGDSNSPLHF
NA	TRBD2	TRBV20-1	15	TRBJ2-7	TGCAGTGCTAGAGATTTGACTAGCGGAAAATACGAGCAGTACTTC	CSARDLTSGKYEQYF